One sample yielded the 21 T cell receptor beta chains listed below, sequenced in a study of T cells in Graves' hyperthyroidism and ophthalmopathy. It was RNA transcripts that yielded the amplified TCR beta CDR3 regions. The HTBI primer set drove a first-round RT-PCR of the TCR CDR3. TCRdb processed the multiplex PCR reads anew with MiXCR; each CDR3 protein has one entry. The profile shows approximately 380,000 distinct CDR3 sequences, roughly an eighth of them singletons. The sample comprised blood. All receptors come from a man aged 50-60 years with Graves' ophthalmopathy.

The chain combines TRBV12-3 or TRBV12-4 with TRBJ2-2, with D possibly TRBD1 on 6 matching bases. This CDR3 is built from 15 residues. With 3 bases removed from V and 2 bases from J, the gap between germline ends came to 10 bases. CDR3 amino acids: CASSLRGQNTGELFF. The CDR3 DNA reads TGTGCCAGCAGTTTGAGGGGACAAAACACCGGGGAGCTGTTTTTT.

This clonotype appeared many times. CDR3 amino acids: CASSYTSNPYNEQFF. The CDR3 nucleotides are TGTGCCAGCAGCTATACTAGTAATCCCTACAATGAGCAGTTCTTC. The chain employs TRBV3-1 and TRBJ2-1, with D possibly TRBD2 on 5 matching bases. The CDR3 runs to 15 residues. Germline-derived CDR1 and CDR2 are LGHDT and YNNKEL (reference sequence). V dropped 5 bases and J dropped 2 bases, with 13 bases sitting between them.

This clonotype was recorded at least ten times. This chain uses TRBV12-3 or TRBV12-4 with TRBJ1-1; 10 bases agree with TRBD1. The V segment lost 6 bases and the J segment 4 bases; nucleotides outside the gene matches: 5. This CDR3 spans 14 amino acids. CDR3 amino acids: CASRGTGVVTEAFF. In DNA, the CDR3 is TGTGCCAGCAGGGGGACAGGGGTGGTCACTGAAGCTTTCTTT.

In this sample, this clonotype turned up many times. This chain uses TRBV30 with TRBJ2-7, with 13 bases identical to TRBD2. Germline CDR1 and CDR2: GTSNPN and SVGIG (reference sequence). V was clipped by 4 bases and J by 3 bases; unmatched bases: 18. The CDR3 has 19 residues. In nucleotides, the CDR3 is TGTGCCTGGATTAAAAGGGGCCTGGGACTAGCGGGATATCGCTACGAGCAGTACTTC. Protein sequence: CAWIKRGLGLAGYRYEQYF.

The genes are TRBV4-1 and TRBJ1-2; D uncertain. The germline V and J ends were trimmed by 0 bases and 3 bases, with 8 bases remaining between them. The CDR3 is made up of 14 amino acids. Germline CDR1 reads MGHRA; CDR2 reads YSYEKL. CDR3 residues: CASSQELADYGYTF. The CDR3 coding sequence is TGCGCCAGCAGCCAAGAACTGGCAGACTATGGCTACACCTTC.

This clonotype was counted ten times or more. The V and J genes are TRBV13 and TRBJ1-5; 9 nucleotides align to TRBD1. Germline V CDR1 and CDR2: PRHDT, FYEKMQ (reference sequence). V shed 4 bases and J 3 bases; nucleotides not matched to a gene: 4. The CDR3 length is 15 residues. This CDR3 reads CASSSGTGNNQPQHF. Written as DNA, the CDR3 is TGTGCCAGCAGCTCCGGGACAGGGAACAATCAGCCCCAGCATTTT.

The table lists this clonotype with a few counts. CDR3 in amino acids: CSVVSRTEAFF. The CDR3 DNA reads as TGCAGCGTTGTCAGCCGCACTGAAGCTTTCTTT. The J gene is TRBJ1-1, the V gene TRBV29-1; D is unresolved. Germline values: CDR1 SQVTM, CDR2 ANQGSEA. Trimming took off 4 bases at V and 4 bases at J, with 7 bases between the two ends. This CDR3 spans 11 amino acids. Drawing the rest from reference TRBV29-1 and TRBJ1-1, the complete variable domain is SAVISQKPSRDICQRGTSLTIQCQVDSQVTMMFWYRQQPGQSLTLIATANQGSEATYESGFVIDKFPISRPNLTFSTLTVSNMSPEDSSIYLCSVVSRTEAFFGQGTRLTVV.

This clonotype has only a few counts. V and J are TRBV19 and TRBJ1-4, with D perhaps TRBD1 (6 bases). Germline CDR1 reads LNHDA; CDR2 reads SQIVND (reference sequence). The CDR3 is 14 residues long. Trimming took off 8 bases at V and 11 bases at J, with 21 bases between the two ends. CDR3 bases: TGTGCCAGTGGACATCAGGGGTCGGGCGAGAAACTGTTTTTT. It translates to CASGHQGSGEKLFF.

The table lists this clonotype with many counts. This chain links TRBV11-2 with TRBJ1-5; 7 bases align to TRBD1. Germline loops: CDR1 SGHAT, CDR2 FQNNGV. V dropped 3 bases and J dropped 6; count of bases not matched to a gene: 17. This CDR3 has 18 amino acids. CDR3 DNA sequence: TGTGCCAGCAGCTTTCCCCGGACAGGACTATTAAGGGGTCAGCCCCAGCATTTT. Its translation is CASSFPRTGLLRGQPQHF.

This clonotype appeared many times. The V gene is TRBV28, the J gene TRBJ1-2; D is perhaps TRBD1 (5 bases). This CDR3 has 15 amino acids. With 7 bases removed from V and 4 bases from J, the gap between germline ends came to 19 bases. Germline-derived CDR1 and CDR2 are MDHEN and SYDVKM. CDR3: CASNPPAGLSYGYTF. The CDR3 DNA reads TGTGCCAGCAACCCCCCGGCAGGGCTCAGCTATGGCTACACCTTC.

This clonotype was counted at least ten times. This rearrangement joins TRBV28 to TRBJ1-5, with unresolved D. The CDR3 runs to 14 residues. The V gene lost 6 bases and the J gene lost 6 bases, with 15 bases spanning the gap. Germline V lookup: CDR1 MDHEN, CDR2 SYDVKM. CDR3 region: CASRNHGSGQPQHF. Written as DNA, the CDR3 is TGTGCCAGCAGGAATCATGGTTCTGGTCAGCCCCAGCATTTT.

This clonotype was seen many times. J is TRBJ1-5 and V is TRBV12-3 or TRBV12-4, with a possible D match to TRBD1 (5 bases). The CDR3 has 16 amino acids. Trimming cost V 0 bases and J 5 bases, with 14 bases left between them. Here the CDR3 reads CASSLARLGADQPQHF. CDR3 sequence (DNA): TGTGCCAGCAGTTTAGCGCGTCTAGGGGCGGATCAGCCCCAGCATTTT.

This clonotype was detected only a few times. This may be a read error, as it is one base from a much larger clone. The conserved phenylalanine or tryptophan is not found at the CDR3 terminus, so this likely reflects a read error. The J gene is TRBJ1-2, the V gene TRBV6-5; D perhaps matches TRBD1 (5 bases). Trimming shortened V by 0 bases and J by 1 base, and 6 bases separated the two germline ends. This CDR3 spans 14 amino acids. The germline V gene encodes CDR1 MNHEY and CDR2 SVGAGI. The chain's CDR3 is CASSYSGLNYGYTL. CDR3 in DNA: TGTGCCAGCAGTTACTCGGGGCTTAACTATGGCTACACCCTC.

Many counts were recorded for this clonotype. V usage is TRBV7-8 and J usage is TRBJ2-1, with D uncertain. V dropped 2 bases and J dropped 12 bases, with 17 bases sitting between them. CDR3 length: 14 amino acids. Looked up from germline, CDR1 is SGHVS and CDR2 is FQNEAQ. As DNA, the CDR3 is TGTGCCAGCAGCTTACCCCGGATGAGTGTTTGGCAGTTCTTC. Encoded protein: CASSLPRMSVWQFF.

This chain uses TRBV11-2 with TRBJ2-7; D not certain. The CDR3 length is 13 residues. The V end lost 5 bases, the J end lost 5 bases, and 13 bases lay between the germline ends. Germline V gene data show CDR1 as SGHAT and CDR2 as FQNNGV. CDR3 coding DNA: TGTGCCAGCAGCCCCAATTTATCCCACGAGCAGTACTTC. As protein: CASSPNLSHEQYF.

The V and J genes are TRBV28 and TRBJ2-7; D is unclear. CDR1 and CDR2 (germline): MDHEN, SYDVKM. Trimming removed 1 base at V and 3 bases at J, with 10 bases between. The CDR3 consists of 14 residues. CDR3 DNA: TGTGCCAGCAGTTTATCTGCAAGGATCTACGAGCAGTACTTC. Protein product: CASSLSARIYEQYF.

This chain uses TRBV14 with TRBJ2-5; the match to TRBD2 covers 13 bases. The CDR3 has 18 residues. Trimming cost V 0 bases and J 4 bases; bases outside gene matches: 8. The germline CDR1 and CDR2 sequences are SGHDN and FVKESK. CDR3 coding DNA: TGTGCCAGCAGCCAAGAAGGACTAGCGGGAGCCGTGGGAGAGACCCAGTACTTC. Protein: CASSQEGLAGAVGETQYF.

As concerns this clonotype: This may be a read error: a much more frequent sequence differs by one nucleotide. Given the absence of the conserved phenylalanine or tryptophan at the CDR3 end, a read error is likely. The chain employs TRBV6-2 or TRBV6-3 and TRBJ2-7; 8 nucleotides line up with TRBD1. Germline V lookup: CDR1 MNHEY, CDR2 SVGEGT. V gave up 0 bases and J gave up 7 bases; unmatched junction bases: 5. This CDR3 has 14 residues. CDR3 sequence (DNA): TGTGCCAGCAGTTACTCTAGGACAGGGTGGGAGCAGTACCTC. Protein: CASSYSRTGWEQYL.

The table lists this clonotype with many counts. J is TRBJ2-2 and V is TRBV12-3 or TRBV12-4, with D possibly TRBD1 on 7 matching bases. Trimming removed 7 bases at V and 5 bases at J, with 20 bases between. The CDR3 extends over 16 amino acids. CDR3 sequence: CASTMRGRERTGELFF. The CDR3 DNA is TGTGCCAGCACCATGAGGGGGCGGGAAAGAACCGGGGAGCTGTTTTTT.

This clonotype has just a few counts. The rearrangement links TRBV20-1 to TRBJ2-7; TRBD2 matches at 7 bases. The CDR3 spans 15 residues. With V trimmed by 6 bases and J by 2 bases, 13 bases remained unmatched. Germline V gives CDR1 DFQATT, CDR2 SNEGSKA (reference sequence). In DNA, the CDR3 is TGCAGTGCCCATCCCCAAGCGGGGAGGGCCTACGAGCAGTACTTC. Translated, it gives CSAHPQAGRAYEQYF.

This clonotype was seen many times. The chain carries TRBV27 and TRBJ2-1; 13 bases line up with TRBD2. The CDR3 spans 16 residues. Germline V gene lookup returns CDR1 MNHEY and CDR2 SMNVEV (reference sequence). The V gene end was trimmed by 5 bases and the J gene end by 3 bases; junction bases not matched to a gene: 4. This CDR3 is CASSPGTSGNYNEQFF. The CDR3 DNA follows: TGTGCCAGCAGTCCGGGGACTAGCGGGAACTACAATGAGCAGTTCTTC.